Following are 4 T cell receptor beta chains from one sample sequenced in a study of PD-L1 blockade in urothelial cancer. Assay: immunoSEQ multiplex PCR; the TCRdb copy retains only in-frame clones and omits some. The data show 70,000 to 85,000 clones, roughly 84% seen once. This specimen consisted of PBMCs, obtained around atezolizumab (anti-PD-L1) treatment. These receptors were collected from a man in his 70s with urothelial cancer.

This rearrangement joins TRBV10-3 to TRBJ1-2, with 8 bases fitting TRBD1. Germline V lookup: CDR1 ENHRY, CDR2 SYGVKD. The trim removed 10 bases at V and 4 bases at J, leaving 14 bases unmatched. The CDR3 sequence is 15 residues long. The CDR3 nucleotides are TGTGCCAGCAGGATGCAGGGGGCGCAAAGCTATGGCTACACCTTC. Translating gives CASRMQGAQSYGYTF.

The gene calls are TRBV5-6 and TRBJ2-7; possibly TRBD2 for D (5 bases). V lost 2 bases and J lost 5, with 17 bases in between. Per germline, CDR1 SGHDT and CDR2 YYEEEE. The CDR3 spans 15 residues. The CDR3 DNA sequence: TGTGCCAGCAGCTTATCCGTTGCCAGGAGGAACGAGCAGTACTTC. Protein sequence: CASSLSVARRNEQYF.

This clone was recorded a few times. The V and J genes are TRBV27 and TRBJ2-7; D possibly corresponds to TRBD2 (5 bases). With 3 bases removed from V and 0 bases from J, the gap between germline ends came to 9 bases. The CDR3 length is 14 residues. CDR1 MNHEY and CDR2 SMNVEV come from the germline V gene (reference sequence). CDR3 loop: CASSLRGPSYEQYF. The CDR3 DNA sequence: TGTGCCAGCAGTTTGAGAGGGCCCTCCTACGAGCAGTACTTC.

The chain uses TRBV9 and TRBJ2-7; D not resolved. Germline V gene data show CDR1 as SGDLS and CDR2 as YYNGEE. Between the trimmed V and J ends, which lost 3 bases and 2 bases, there was a span of 6 bases. The CDR3 is 12 amino acids. DNA for the CDR3: TGTGCCAGCAGCGGCGGTACCTACGAGCAGTACTTC. This sequence encodes CASSGGTYEQYF.